This T cell receptor (beta chain) derives from a study of blood T cells in healthy people across ages. J was trimmed by 0 bases and V by 1 base; bases with no gene match: 8. The CDR3 consists of 17 residues. Germline CDR1 reads SGHTA; CDR2 reads FQGNSA. Then a second PCR, running about 6 to 11 cycles, was carried out with a sample-barcoded 5' primer and a J-beta primer mix. Each CDR3 protein is one row after TCRdb ran MiXCR on the 5' RACE reads. The data show roughly 500,000 distinct CDR3 sequences, approximately 25% seen once. The specimen was blood. The clonotype comes from a woman in her sixties or seventies in good health. The chain links TRBV7-2 to TRBJ2-7; 8 bases match TRBD2. CDR3 protein: CASSLGRAGGLSYEQYF. Here the CDR3 DNA reads TGTGCCAGCAGCTTAGGTCGGGCGGGGGGCCTCTCCTACGAGCAGTACTTC. Full variable domain (outside the CDR3, taken from reference TRBV7-2 and TRBJ2-7): GAGVSQSPSNKVTEKGKDVELRCDPISGHTALYWYRQSLGQGLEFLIYFQGNSAPDKSGLPSDRFSAERTGGSVSTLTIQRTQQEDSAVYLCASSLGRAGGLSYEQYFGPGTRLTVT.